This passage covers 23 T cell receptor beta chains from one sample sequenced in a study of blood T cell repertoires in COVID-19. Assay used: immunoSEQ multiplex PCR; TCRdb lists only in-frame clones, some missing. The table lists some 98,000 clones, around 84% of them singletons. What was sequenced was peripheral blood. The origin of the receptors is a man aged 60-69 years with acute or convalescent COVID-19.

V gene TRBV7-2 combines with J gene TRBJ1-5; D is uncertain. CDR3 length: 13 residues. V lost 4 bases to trimming and J lost 2 bases, with 6 bases between them. Per germline, CDR1 SGHTA and CDR2 FQGNSA. CDR3 residues: CASSSIRNQPQHF. The CDR3 DNA reads as TGTGCCAGCAGCTCCATCCGCAATCAGCCCCAGCATTTT.

The chain recombines TRBV27 with TRBJ2-1; 11 positions agree with TRBD2. CDR1 MNHEY and CDR2 SMNVEV come from the germline V gene (reference sequence). The CDR3 totals 16 residues. V lost 4 bases to trimming and J lost 7 bases; unmatched junction nucleotides: 9. The chain's CDR3 is CASSSRGRLAGNEQFF. In nucleotides, the CDR3 is TGTGCCAGCAGTTCCCGGGGGCGACTAGCGGGGAATGAGCAGTTCTTC.

This clone was seen a few times. J is TRBJ2-3 and V is TRBV4-1; weak D call: TRBD2 (6 bases). CDR1 and CDR2 from the germline V gene are MGHRA and YSYEKL. V was trimmed by 0 bases and J by 3 bases, leaving 13 bases between them. CDR3 length equals 16 residues. CDR3 in amino acids: CASSQEPQGRTDTQYF. As DNA, the CDR3 is TGCGCCAGCAGCCAAGAGCCGCAAGGGAGGACAGATACGCAGTATTTT.

The rearrangement joins TRBV30 to TRBJ2-7; maybe TRBD2 (7 bases). Germline V gene lookup returns CDR1 GTSNPN and CDR2 SVGIG (reference sequence). There are 15 residues in the CDR3. Trimming pared 3 bases from V and 5 bases from J, leaving 20 bases between. CDR3 in amino acids: CAWRGRGGAGDEQYF. The CDR3 DNA follows: TGTGCCTGGAGAGGTAGAGGGGGGGCCGGCGACGAGCAGTACTTC.

The sample holds one count of this clone. The V and J genes are TRBV5-1 and TRBJ2-3, with a tentative D call TRBD1 (6 bases). V dropped 0 bases and J dropped 5 bases, with 16 bases sitting between them. The germline V gene encodes CDR1 SGHRS and CDR2 YFSETQ. CDR3 size: 16 residues. DNA of the CDR3: TGCGCCAGCAGCTTGGCAGGGGCCCTCAGGAAAGATACGCAGTATTTT. This sequence encodes CASSLAGALRKDTQYF. Filled out from reference TRBV5-1 and TRBJ2-3, the complete variable domain reads KAGVTQTPRYLIKTRGQQVTLSCSPISGHRSVSWYQQTPGQGLQFLFEYFSETQRNKGNFPGRFSGRQFSNSRSEMNVSTLELGDSALYLCASSLAGALRKDTQYFGPGTRLTVL.

The CDR3 nucleotides are TGTGCCACCAGGATGGGGGGGGCGACAGATACGCAGTATTTT. It is translated as CATRMGGATDTQYF. The chain carries TRBV24-1 and TRBJ2-3; a weak D match, TRBD2 (7 bases). The germline V gene has CDR1 KGHDR and CDR2 SFDVKD. V was shortened by 7 bases and J by 3 bases, with 13 bases between the two germline ends. The CDR3 is 14 residues long.

This clone was seen more than once but under ten times. This chain joins TRBV6-6 and TRBJ1-5; 9 nucleotides align to TRBD1. The CDR3 covers 15 residues. Per the germline V gene, CDR1 is MNHNY and CDR2 is SVGAGI (reference sequence). V dropped 6 bases and J dropped 1; count of bases not matched to a gene: 4. Written as DNA, the CDR3 is TGTGCCAGCAGCCCCGGGACAGGGAGCAATCAGCCCCAGCATTTT. Translating it yields CASSPGTGSNQPQHF.

The J gene is TRBJ1-6, the V gene TRBV10-3, with D uncertain. Germline CDR1 and CDR2: ENHRY and SYGVKD. There are 12 residues in the CDR3. V lost 2 bases to trimming and J lost 10 bases, with 6 bases between them. This CDR3 reads CAISEGQSPLHF. DNA of the CDR3: TGTGCCATCAGTGAGGGGCAATCACCCCTCCACTTT.

The gene calls are TRBV5-1 and TRBJ1-1; 7 bases are a match to TRBD1. Trimming took 4 bases from V and 5 from J; bases not matched to a gene: 11. Germline loops: CDR1 SGHRS, CDR2 YFSETQ. This CDR3 is 15 amino acids long. For the CDR3, the DNA is TGCGCCAGCAGCCGCGGCAGACAGGGTAGAACTGAAGCTTTCTTT. The encoded protein is CASSRGRQGRTEAFF.

V is TRBV11-2 and J is TRBJ1-1; TRBD1 matches at 8 bases. CDR1 and CDR2 from the germline V gene are SGHAT and FQNNGV. This CDR3 contains 15 residues. Trimming cost V 5 bases and J 0 bases; bases outside gene matches: 5. CDR3 coding DNA: TGTGCCAGCAGCCAAGGACAGGGTATGAACACTGAAGCTTTCTTT. Its translation: CASSQGQGMNTEAFF.

This chain uses TRBV6-5 with TRBJ2-2, with 7 bases identical to TRBD2. The CDR3 runs 11 residues. Per the germline V gene, CDR1 is MNHEY and CDR2 is SVGAGI. J was trimmed by 6 bases and V by 8 bases; bases with no gene match: 0. The CDR3 nucleotides read TGTGCCAGCGGGGGGGCCGGGGAGCTGTTTTTT. Its translation is CASGGAGELFF.

This rearrangement joins TRBV7-2 to TRBJ2-7, with 13 nucleotides matching TRBD2. The length of the CDR3 is 15 residues. The V and J ends lost 1 base and 4 bases, in that order; junction bases with no gene match: 1. Germline V lookup: CDR1 SGHTA, CDR2 FQGNSA. The CDR3 sequence: CASSLGLAGGYEQYF. CDR3 sequence (DNA): TGTGCCAGCAGCTTAGGACTAGCGGGGGGTTACGAGCAGTACTTC.

CDR3 residues: CASSSRLAGARVYV. DNA for the CDR3: TGTGCCAGCAGTTCTCGACTAGCGGGGGCTCGGGTGTACGTC. This sequence joins TRBV28 and TRBJ2-7; 12 nucleotides align to TRBD2. The germline V gene encodes CDR1 MDHEN and CDR2 SYDVKM. This CDR3 is 14 amino acids long. V lost 4 bases, J lost 12 bases, and 10 bases stayed unmatched.

This clone was found a few times. V is TRBV28 and J is TRBJ1-5; 7 bases line up with TRBD1. CDR1 is MDHEN, CDR2 SYDVKM, per germline. V was pared by 4 bases and J by 5 bases, with 11 bases of the junction left unmatched. The CDR3 loop spans 16 amino acids. CDR3 bases: TGTGCCAGCAGTTCTATACTGACAGGGAGAGATCAGCCCCAGCATTTT. Its translation is CASSSILTGRDQPQHF.

This rearrangement joins TRBV19 to TRBJ1-5, with 9 bases matching TRBD1. The CDR3 extends over 13 amino acids. V was clipped by 8 bases and J by 7 bases; unmatched bases: 6. Germline CDR1 and CDR2: LNHDA and SQIVND (reference sequence). The CDR3: CASQQGAGQPQHF. The DNA for the CDR3 is TGTGCCAGTCAACAGGGGGCAGGGCAGCCCCAGCATTTT.

The chain joins TRBV19 to TRBJ2-5; a weak D match, TRBD2 (6 bases). With 3 bases removed from V and 4 bases from J, the gap between germline ends came to 21 bases. CDR3 length: 17 amino acids. Germline assignment: CDR1 LNHDA and CDR2 SQIVND (reference sequence). CDR3 in amino acids: CASSMAQRGARGETQYF. CDR3 DNA: TGTGCCAGTAGTATGGCTCAACGCGGGGCTAGAGGAGAGACCCAGTACTTC.

The chain joins TRBV5-4 to TRBJ1-1; possibly TRBD1 for D (6 bases). Germline-derived CDR1 and CDR2 are SGHNT and YYREEE (reference sequence). This CDR3 has 15 amino acids. The V end was cut by 4 bases, the J end by 4 bases, with 17 bases between. CDR3: CASSPPGPGATEAFF. For the CDR3, the DNA is TGTGCCAGCAGCCCCCCGGGGCCAGGGGCCACTGAAGCTTTCTTT.

In its sample, this clone was seen a few times. The V gene is TRBV6-5, the J gene TRBJ1-5; 8 bases fit TRBD1. V trimming: 4 bases; J trimming: 5 bases; junction bases outside the gene matches: 4. The CDR3 covers 14 residues. CDR1 and CDR2 from the germline V gene are MNHEY and SVGAGI. The DNA for the CDR3 is TGTGCCAGCAGTTCCAGGGGGCCCGATCAGCCCCAGCATTTT. It is translated as CASSSRGPDQPQHF.

The V gene is TRBV6-1, the J gene TRBJ2-2; D call uncertain. The germline gives CDR1 MNHNS, CDR2 SASEGT. The CDR3 runs to 13 residues. V was pared by 0 bases and J by 6 bases, with 5 bases between. CDR3 sequence (DNA): TGTGCCAGCAGTGAAGCCCTTTCCGGGGAGCTGTTTTTT. Protein product: CASSEALSGELFF.

V usage is TRBV10-3 and J usage is TRBJ1-3; 7 bases are a match to TRBD1. This CDR3 comprises 15 residues. The germline V gene encodes CDR1 ENHRY and CDR2 SYGVKD. With 10 bases clipped from V and 0 bases from J, the junction kept 9 bases outside the gene matches. In nucleotides, the CDR3 is TGTGCCACCCAAGACAGGGCGATCTCTGGAAACACCATATATTTT. It translates to CATQDRAISGNTIYF.

The chain has TRBV5-8 and TRBJ1-1; perhaps TRBD1 as D (5 bases). The V end lost 1 base, the J end lost 5 bases, and 18 bases lay between the germline ends. Germline CDR1 is SGHTS and CDR2 is YDEGEE. The CDR3 is 16 amino acids. CDR3 sequence reads: CASSLKTGRGGTEAFF. CDR3 nucleotides: TGTGCCAGCAGCTTGAAGACCGGGAGGGGTGGGACTGAAGCTTTCTTT.

The chain combines TRBV2 with TRBJ1-1; 7 bases are a match to TRBD1. After removal of 2 bases from V and 4 bases from J, the junction contained 4 bases not matched to a gene. The CDR3 contains 14 residues. CDR1 SNHLY and CDR2 FYNNEI come from the germline V gene. The DNA of the CDR3 is TGTGCCAGCAGTGAACAGGGGGGAGCCACTGAAGCTTTCTTT. It encodes CASSEQGGATEAFF.

The rearrangement uses TRBV18 and TRBJ1-1, with a tentative D call TRBD1 (6 bases). CDR3 length equals 15 residues. The germline gives CDR1 KGHSH, CDR2 LQKENI. Trimming stripped 2 bases from V and 4 bases from J, with 14 bases between. The CDR3 DNA reads TGTGCCAGCTCACCAGGACAGAACCAGCCCACTGAAGCTTTCTTT. Protein sequence: CASSPGQNQPTEAFF.